A single sample is the source of the 25 T cell receptor beta chains below, sequenced in a study of CD8 T cells in ankylosing spondylitis (dated by TCRdb to 2016 to 2017). Library preparation used 5' RACE. TCRdb names Illumina HiSeq 2500 as the instrument used. TCRdb handled the public reads itself, with Q25 trimming in fastp and clone calling in MiXCR, and kept productive beta chains. Identical CDR3 protein sequences are pooled into one entry, listed with their most common genes and DNA. Present in this sample are a few hundred thousand distinct CDR3 sequences, about 12% of which were seen just once. In total, the top ten clones hold under 7.5% of the sample. No antigens are known for them. On the study overall, not on this receptor specifically: Blood from ankylosing spondylitis patients appeared to be characterized by a TCR beta motif composed of under ten highly homologous amino acid variants.

Sequencing used blood, either unsorted or a sorted T cell fraction (not recorded which). The receptors come from a male donor with ankylosing spondylitis.

The rearrangement uses TRBV6-1 and TRBJ2-2; a possible D gene is TRBD1 (5 bases). Germline values: CDR1 MNHNS, CDR2 SASEGT. This CDR3 has 13 residues. V shed 7 bases and J shed 5 bases, with 11 bases lying between them. CDR3: CASNQGRTGELFF. The CDR3, as DNA: TGTGCCAGCAATCAGGGAAGGACCGGGGAGCTGTTTTTT.

This clonotype was counted many times. Germline is not matched at one junction end, which may reflect a read error. J is TRBJ1-5 and V is TRBV5-1; weak D call: TRBD1 (6 bases). Germline loops: CDR1 SGHRS, CDR2 YFSETQ. The CDR3 totals 14 residues. This CDR3 is CASSSGQSNQPQHF. The CDR3 DNA reads TGTGCCAGCAGCAGCGGACAGTCCAATCAGCCCCAGCATTTT.

The J gene is TRBJ2-3, the V gene TRBV5-1, with 7 positions matching TRBD2. Germline trimming cut 4 bases from V and 2 bases from J; bases unmatched to any gene: 4. CDR1 SGHRS and CDR2 YFSETQ come from the germline V gene. The CDR3 contains 14 residues. The CDR3, as DNA: TGCGCCAGCAGCCCGGGGGGTCCCACAGATACGCAGTATTTT. Protein: CASSPGGPTDTQYF.

The chain has TRBV12-3 or TRBV12-4 and TRBJ2-7; TRBD1 aligns across 10 bases. The trim removed 7 bases at V and 0 bases at J, leaving 9 bases unmatched. The CDR3 is 16 amino acids. This chain's CDR3 is CASTRDRGAFSYEQYF. CDR3 in DNA: TGTGCCAGCACAAGGGACAGGGGAGCTTTCTCCTACGAGCAGTACTTC.

This clonotype was found many times. The rearrangement joins TRBV7-8 to TRBJ1-3, with D possibly being TRBD1 (5 bases). The CDR3 contains 16 residues. The ends were cut back, 5 bases at V and 0 bases at J, with 14 bases in the middle. Germline CDR1 SGHVS, CDR2 FQNEAQ. CDR3 bases: TGTGCCAGCAGCCGAGACGGACATCGCTCTGGAAACACCATATATTTT. Encoded protein: CASSRDGHRSGNTIYF.

This clonotype occurred a few times. The chain has TRBV20-1 and TRBJ1-6; 11 nucleotides agree with TRBD1. Trimming removed 6 bases from V and 5 bases from J; junction bases left unmatched: 6. CDR1 is DFQATT, CDR2 SNEGSKA, per germline (reference sequence). This CDR3 contains 15 residues. The CDR3 coding sequence is TGCAGTGCCGGACAGGGGGCGCAGGATAATTCACCCCTCCACTTT. It translates to CSAGQGAQDNSPLHF.

This clonotype has a handful of counts. The gene calls are TRBV20-1 and TRBJ2-1; 7 nucleotides line up with TRBD2. Germline lookup yields CDR1 DFQATT and CDR2 SNEGSKA (reference sequence). V trimming: 4 bases; J trimming: 0 bases; junction bases outside the gene matches: 9. CDR3 length: 16 residues. CDR3 residues: CSATTGTTGSYNEQFF. The CDR3 coding sequence is TGCAGTGCTACCACCGGGACTACCGGCTCCTACAATGAGCAGTTCTTC.

The chain employs TRBV10-2 and TRBJ2-7; either TRBD1 or TRBD2 may fit D (5 bases each). The germline gives CDR1 WSHSY, CDR2 SAAADI. This CDR3 spans 13 amino acids. V lost 5 bases and J 7 bases, leaving 15 bases between the germline ends. The DNA of the CDR3 is TGCGCCAGCAGTTGGGACCCTCTGGGGGAGCAGTACGTC. This translates into CASSWDPLGEQYV.

V is TRBV24-1 and J is TRBJ2-2; no definite D call. Germline assignment: CDR1 KGHDR and CDR2 SFDVKD. There are 13 residues in the CDR3. Trimming took 5 bases from V and 1 from J, leaving 4 bases between them. The CDR3 here is CATSGQNTGELFF. The CDR3 DNA sequence: TGTGCCACCAGTGGGCAGAACACCGGGGAGCTGTTTTTT.

This clonotype was observed a few times. The chain joins TRBV20-1 to TRBJ2-2, with TRBD1 matching 8 bases. V lost 6 bases, J lost 3 bases, and 9 bases stayed unmatched. This CDR3 has 15 amino acids. Germline V gene data show CDR1 as DFQATT and CDR2 as SNEGSKA (reference sequence). The CDR3 coding sequence is TGCAGTGCCTCATACAGGGGGATCGACACCGGGGAGCTGTTTTTT. Amino acids: CSASYRGIDTGELFF.

This clonotype was seen a handful of times. This chain joins TRBV6-5 and TRBJ2-7; 8 bases map to TRBD2. Germline values: CDR1 MNHEY, CDR2 SVGAGI. The CDR3 sequence is 14 residues long. Unmatched junction bases numbered 2, after V lost 0 bases and J lost 4 bases. The DNA for the CDR3 is TGTGCCAGCAGTTACTCTCCTAGCGGGTACGAGCAGTACTTC. This sequence encodes CASSYSPSGYEQYF.

This clonotype was seen at least ten times. The gene calls are TRBV5-1 and TRBJ2-1; 12 bases map to TRBD2. Trimming removed 1 base from V and 7 bases from J; junction bases left unmatched: 15. This CDR3 has 19 amino acids. Germline values: CDR1 SGHRS, CDR2 YFSETQ. CDR3 loop: CASSLRLAGGPSWWNEQFF. The CDR3 DNA follows: TGCGCCAGCAGCTTGCGCCTAGCGGGAGGGCCCTCTTGGTGGAATGAGCAGTTCTTC. The full variable domain, with the rest looked up from reference TRBV5-1 and TRBJ2-1, is KAGVTQTPRYLIKTRGQQVTLSCSPISGHRSVSWYQQTPGQGLQFLFEYFSETQRNKGNFPGRFSGRQFSNSRSEMNVSTLELGDSALYLCASSLRLAGGPSWWNEQFFGPGTRLTVL.

This chain connects TRBV15 to TRBJ1-4; D may be TRBD1 (5 bases). Trimming stripped 9 bases from V and 8 bases from J, with 16 bases between. This CDR3 region has 13 residues. The germline gives CDR1 LNHNV, CDR2 YYDKDF (reference sequence). For the CDR3, the DNA is TGTGCCACTGGTAGGGGCCCGAAAGAAAAACTGTTTTTT. Translated: CATGRGPKEKLFF.

This clonotype was picked up a small number of times. The chain employs TRBV27 and TRBJ2-1; 10 bases are a match to TRBD1. The V and J ends lost 6 bases and 4 bases, in that order; junction bases with no gene match: 6. Germline V lookup: CDR1 MNHEY, CDR2 SMNVEV (reference sequence). This CDR3 is built from 15 residues. The CDR3 loop reads CASSRDRGFYNEQFF. In DNA form, the CDR3 reads TGTGCCAGCAGCCGGGACAGGGGCTTTTACAATGAGCAGTTCTTC.

The chain joins TRBV27 to TRBJ2-4; maybe TRBD1 (6 bases). This CDR3 has 13 residues. V gave up 4 bases and J gave up 9 bases, with 13 bases separating them. Per germline, CDR1 MNHEY and CDR2 SMNVEV (reference sequence). The CDR3 reads CASSYQGYGIQYF. CDR3 nucleotides: TGTGCCAGCAGTTATCAGGGGTATGGCATTCAGTACTTC.

The rearrangement links TRBV12-3 or TRBV12-4 to TRBJ1-4; D ambiguous. The germline V and J ends were trimmed by 4 bases and 6 bases, with 9 bases remaining between them. The CDR3 covers 13 residues. CDR3 protein: CASSSLRDEKLFF. The CDR3 bases are TGTGCCAGCAGTTCCCTCCGGGATGAAAAACTGTTTTTT.

J is TRBJ2-5 and V is TRBV4-1, with TRBD2 as a possible D gene (5 bases). The CDR3 length is 14 residues. CDR1 and CDR2 from the germline V gene are MGHRA and YSYEKL. V lost 1 base to trimming and J lost 3 bases, with 9 bases between them. DNA for the CDR3: TGCGCCAGCAGCCAAGCGGGGTTCGAAGAGACCCAGTACTTC. This encodes CASSQAGFEETQYF.

This sequence joins TRBV7-2 and TRBJ2-2, with 10 bases matching TRBD2. J gave up 7 bases and V 2 bases, and 4 bases lay outside the gene matches. The CDR3 runs 15 residues. CDR1 and CDR2 from the germline V gene are SGHTA and FQGNSA. CDR3 nucleotide sequence: TGTGCCAGCAGCTTATCTAGCGGGAGAGGCGGGGAGCTGTTTTTT. Translating gives CASSLSSGRGGELFF.

This clonotype was recorded many times. The V call is TRBV7-6, the J call TRBJ2-2; D might be TRBD1 (5 bases). Looked up from germline, CDR1 is SGHVS and CDR2 is FNYEAQ. This CDR3 contains 14 residues. Trimming took off 7 bases at V and 0 bases at J, with 9 bases between the two ends. This chain's CDR3 is CASTPTANTGELFF. In nucleotides, the CDR3 is TGTGCCAGCACCCCGACAGCGAACACCGGGGAGCTGTTTTTT.

The chain is built from TRBV12-3 or TRBV12-4 and TRBJ2-1, with 9 positions matching TRBD1. The ends lost 6 bases at V and 6 bases at J; junction bases unmatched: 9. The CDR3 sequence is 15 residues long. The CDR3 DNA is TGTGCCAGCAGGGGATGGACAGGGGCGGGCAATGAGCAGTTCTTC. This encodes CASRGWTGAGNEQFF.

The chain is built from TRBV7-6 and TRBJ1-2, with 7 bases fitting TRBD1. Germline CDR1 is SGHVS and CDR2 is FNYEAQ. The trim removed 0 bases at V and 6 bases at J, leaving 4 bases unmatched. The length of the CDR3 is 14 residues. The CDR3 sequence: CASSLAGGRDGYTF. CDR3 bases: TGTGCCAGCAGCTTAGCAGGGGGCCGTGATGGCTACACCTTC. Variable domain in full (rest from reference TRBV7-6 and TRBJ1-2): GAGVSQSPRYKVTKRGQDVALRCDPISGHVSLYWYRQALGQGPEFLTYFNYEAQQDKSGLPNDRFSAERPEGSISTLTIQRTEQRDSAMYRCASSLAGGRDGYTFGSGTRLTVV.

Only a few counts were recorded for this clonotype. The chain has TRBV5-5 and TRBJ2-1, with no clear D. Deletions cut 0 bases from V and 4 bases from J, with 14 bases between. Germline lookup yields CDR1 SGHKS and CDR2 YYEKEE (reference sequence). CDR3 length: 16 residues. In nucleotides, the CDR3 is TGTGCCAGCAGCTTGGACAGTCGCGTCCTTTACAATGAGCAGTTCTTC. Encoded protein: CASSLDSRVLYNEQFF.

This clonotype was counted a few times. This chain connects TRBV20-1 to TRBJ2-1; 13 positions match TRBD2. Germline V CDR1 and CDR2: DFQATT, SNEGSKA (reference sequence). The ends lost 1 base at V and 9 bases at J; junction bases unmatched: 9. There are 16 residues in the CDR3. As DNA, the CDR3 is TGCAGTGCTAGAGTGGGGGGACTAGCGGGATTGTCTGAGCAGTTCTTC. Protein product: CSARVGGLAGLSEQFF.

In nucleotides, the CDR3 is TGTGCCAGCAGCTCCGGACAGGGGGATCGGACCCAGTACTTC. Translated: CASSSGQGDRTQYF. The genes are TRBV2 and TRBJ2-5; 10 bases align to TRBD1. The V gene's germline CDR1 is SNHLY and CDR2 FYNNEI. The CDR3 extends over 14 amino acids. Trimming removed 6 bases from V and 7 bases from J; junction bases left unmatched: 8.

This clonotype has just a few counts. The V gene is TRBV5-1, the J gene TRBJ2-2; possibly TRBD1 for D (6 bases). CDR3 length: 15 amino acids. Per the germline V gene, CDR1 is SGHRS and CDR2 is YFSETQ. V lost 1 base and J 6 bases, leaving 13 bases between the germline ends. CDR3 loop: CASSLFAGAAGELFF. The CDR3 DNA is TGCGCCAGCAGCTTGTTCGCAGGGGCGGCCGGGGAGCTGTTTTTT.